What follows are 5 T cell receptor beta chains derived from one specimen sequenced in a study of blood T cells in healthy people across ages. Primers used in a second PCR of roughly 6 to 11 cycles were a sample-barcoded 5' primer and a J-beta primer mix. TCRdb reprocessed the 5' RACE reads with MiXCR, giving one entry per CDR3 protein. The repertoire holds hundreds of thousands of distinct CDR3 sequences, with approximately 29% as singletons. The source material was blood. Source of these receptors: a woman older than 75 in good health.

This clonotype has ten or more counts. This CDR3 is CATSREGGTGWQEQYF. In DNA form, the CDR3 reads TGTGCCACCAGCAGAGAGGGCGGGACAGGGTGGCAGGAGCAGTACTTC. The chain links TRBV15 to TRBJ2-7; TRBD1 matches 9 bases. The CDR3 sequence is 16 residues long. Trimming at V came to 0 bases and at J to 7 bases, leaving 10 bases not matched to a gene. The germline V gene has CDR1 LNHNV and CDR2 YYDKDF (reference sequence).

This clonotype was seen a few times. Its ends do not fully match the called genes, so a read error is possible. The CDR3 region is CASSLDTARTGTQYF. CDR3 nucleotides: TGTGCCAGCAGTTTAGATACCGCCCGCACAGGTACGCAGTATTTT. The gene calls are TRBV12-3 or TRBV12-4 and TRBJ2-3; D may be TRBD1 (5 bases). The CDR3 totals 15 residues.

This clonotype was seen only a few times. At one end, the junction sequence differs from germline, possibly due to a read error. The chain joins TRBV3-1 to TRBJ1-4, with 9 bases matching TRBD1. CDR1 is LGHDT, CDR2 YNNKEL, per germline (reference sequence). The CDR3 extends over 16 amino acids. CDR3 sequence: CASSQKGQGTNERLFF. CDR3 in DNA: TGTGCCAGCAGCCAAAAGGGACAGGGAACTAATGAAAGACTGTTTTTT.

This rearrangement joins TRBV6-1 to TRBJ1-4, with a weak D call TRBD1 (5 bases). The V end lost 1 base, the J end lost 8 bases, and 11 bases lay between the germline ends. Germline V gene sequence: CDR1 MNHNS, CDR2 SASEGT. The CDR3 has 14 residues. The CDR3 DNA follows: TGTGCCAGCAGTGAAGTATGGGGCGGCGAAAAACTGTTTTTT. This encodes CASSEVWGGEKLFF.

In its sample, this clonotype was seen a few times. The chain couples TRBV18 to TRBJ2-7; 9 nucleotides align to TRBD1. The junction had 9 bases not matched to a gene; V was cut back by 0 bases and J by 3 bases. The CDR3 spans 17 residues. Germline CDR1 is KGHSH and CDR2 is LQKENI. The CDR3 is CASSPPKGQGPDYEQYF. In DNA, the CDR3 is TGTGCCAGCTCACCACCAAAGGGACAGGGCCCCGACTACGAGCAGTACTTC.